What follows is one TCR beta chain and its context. Its antigen remains unidentified. Alongside a J-beta primer mix, a sample-barcoded 5' primer served in a second PCR lasting roughly 6 to 11 cycles. TCRdb re-called the 5' RACE reads with MiXCR, one entry per CDR3 protein. The repertoire holds 550,000 to 600,000 distinct CDR3 sequences, with 27% as singletons. The sample is drawn from a study of blood T cells in healthy people across ages. At the level of the study: Researchers report that template switching captured about one barcoded beta molecule per two T cells. Overall study findings and caveats: Roughly linear age-related decline in beta diversity appeared, significant by age roughly 40.

CDR3 size: 13 residues. Germline V gene sequence: CDR1 MNHEY, CDR2 SVGEGT. Trimming cost V 6 bases and J 4 bases; bases outside gene matches: 5. Total RNA, at least 5 micrograms per sample, was extracted from PBMCs. Sequenced input: blood. The origin of this receptor is a woman between 65 and 79 years old in good health. This sequence joins TRBV6-2 or TRBV6-3 and TRBJ2-5, with 7 positions matching TRBD1. The CDR3 DNA follows: TGTGCCAGCAGCAAAACAGGGGTAGAGACCCAGTACTTC. Translating gives CASSKTGVETQYF.